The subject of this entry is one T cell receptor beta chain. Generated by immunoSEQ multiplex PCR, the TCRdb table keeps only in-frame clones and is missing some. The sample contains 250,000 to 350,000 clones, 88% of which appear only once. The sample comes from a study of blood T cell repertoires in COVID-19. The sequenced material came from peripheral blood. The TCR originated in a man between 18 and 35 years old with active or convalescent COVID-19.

CDR3 in amino acids: CASSLYSGGGLGQFF. In DNA, the CDR3 is TGTGCCAGCAGCCTATATAGCGGGGGGGGATTAGGTCAGTTCTTC. This sequence joins TRBV3-1 (or the pseudogene TRBV3-2) and TRBJ2-1; 11 bases are a match to TRBD2. J was trimmed by 13 bases and V by 4 bases; bases with no gene match: 12. The CDR3 sequence is 15 residues long. Germline V gene sequence: CDR1 LGHDT, CDR2 YNNKEL (reference sequence).